This T cell receptor beta chain was obtained from a study of cytomegalovirus exposure and HLA in healthy donors. Study-wide points: Reports credit the classifier with highly specific, highly sensitive diagnosis of cytomegalovirus status. Later analysis associated a missense DCLRE1C variant with TCR beta V- and J-gene trimming.

This clone has just one count. Antigen: not known. Amplification used 60 Vbeta primers and 13 Jbeta primers. The repertoire was sequenced with immunoSEQ multiplex PCR; TCRdb's copy has only in-frame clones and lacks some. The sample lists a few hundred thousand clones; around 83% were seen once. The specimen sequenced was PBMCs. The receptor comes from a girl between 5 and 17 years old in good health and CMV-seronegative.

The CDR3 region is CASSFSSGSYETQYF. DNA of the CDR3: TGTGCCAGCAGCTTCTCGAGCGGGAGTTATGAGACCCAGTACTTC. The rearrangement joins TRBV7-9 to TRBJ2-5; 8 nucleotides align to TRBD2. V trimming: 3 bases; J trimming: 5 bases; junction bases outside the gene matches: 8. The V gene's germline CDR1 is SEHNR and CDR2 FQNEAQ (reference sequence). CDR3 length: 15 residues.